The 32 T cell receptor beta chains reported below all come from one sample, sequenced in a study of blood T cell repertoires in COVID-19. Assay: immunoSEQ multiplex PCR; the TCRdb copy retains only in-frame clones and omits some. In the table there are some 180,000 clones, about nine tenths of which are singletons. The source material was peripheral blood. The receptors stem from a man between 18 and 29 years old with COVID-19, enrolled during active disease.

The chain couples TRBV9 to TRBJ1-2, with 7 nucleotides matching TRBD1. The V segment lost 3 bases and the J segment 0 bases; nucleotides outside the gene matches: 5. This CDR3 comprises 15 residues. Germline CDR1 is SGDLS and CDR2 is YYNGEE. CDR3 coding DNA: TGTGCCAGCAGCGGGTGGACAGGAACTAACTATGGCTACACCTTC. It codes for CASSGWTGTNYGYTF.

The J gene is TRBJ2-3, the V gene TRBV15; D is uncertain. CDR3 length: 14 residues. Germline V lookup: CDR1 LNHNV, CDR2 YYDKDF (reference sequence). Trimming left V 6 bases short and J 0 bases short, with 10 bases between. The CDR3 is CATRALTSTDTQYF. CDR3 DNA sequence: TGTGCCACCAGGGCCTTGACTAGCACAGATACGCAGTATTTT.

The V call is TRBV5-1, the J call TRBJ1-1, with 8 bases matching TRBD1. Germline V gene lookup returns CDR1 SGHRS and CDR2 YFSETQ. V dropped 1 base and J dropped 0; count of bases not matched to a gene: 5. This CDR3 region has 16 residues. CDR3 protein: CASSLTTGAMNTEAFF. CDR3 coding DNA: TGCGCCAGCAGCTTGACGACAGGGGCAATGAACACTGAAGCTTTCTTT.

V gene TRBV19 combines with J gene TRBJ1-1; no reliable D call. Germline CDR1 reads LNHDA; CDR2 reads SQIVND (reference sequence). The ends were cut back, 3 bases at V and 6 bases at J, with 14 bases in the middle. CDR3 length equals 14 residues. The CDR3, as DNA: TGTGCCAGTAGTATTGAAGCGGGCGACCCTGAAGCTTTCTTT. This codes for CASSIEAGDPEAFF.

Concerning this clone: The conserved closing phenylalanine or tryptophan is absent in this CDR3, likely reflecting a read error. The chain recombines TRBV6-5 with TRBJ2-7, with 13 bases matching TRBD2. Germline V gene data show CDR1 as MNHEY and CDR2 as SVGAGI. Unmatched junction bases numbered 5, after V lost 6 bases and J lost 6 bases. The CDR3 has 14 residues. The CDR3 bases are TGTGCCAGCAGAGTCGGACTAGCGGGGGTCGAGCAGTACCTC. Translating gives CASRVGLAGVEQYL.

The V gene is TRBV4-3, the J gene TRBJ2-7, with D possibly TRBD2 on 6 matching bases. This CDR3 is built from 14 residues. Trimming cost V 1 base and J 6 bases, with 13 bases left between them. Germline V lookup: CDR1 LGHNA, CDR2 YSLEER. CDR3 DNA: TGCGCCAGCAGCCAAGTCTTTGGGGGGACCGAGCAGTACTTC. Translated: CASSQVFGGTEQYF.

The genes are TRBV6-1 and TRBJ1-2, with D possibly matching TRBD1 (5 bases). This CDR3 contains 14 residues. Germline V gene sequence: CDR1 MNHNS, CDR2 SASEGT. V gave up 2 bases and J gave up 4 bases, with 11 bases separating them. The CDR3 region has the DNA TGTGCCAGCAGTGAAACAAGGCAGGGCTATGGCTACACCTTC. This encodes CASSETRQGYGYTF.

This chain uses TRBV4-2 with TRBJ2-7, with TRBD2 matching 8 bases. The CDR3 length is 15 residues. CDR1 and CDR2 from the germline V gene are LGHNA and YNFKEQ. V shed 5 bases, J shed 4 bases, and the junction held 10 bases outside the gene matches. The CDR3 sequence is CASSAGLDGGYEQYF. DNA of the CDR3: TGTGCCAGCAGCGCGGGACTAGACGGGGGGTACGAGCAGTACTTC.

This sequence joins TRBV21-1 and TRBJ2-2; TRBD2 was called by the table and not checked on the DNA. TRBV21-1 is assigned pseudogene status. The CDR3 contains 17 residues. CDR3 in DNA: TGTGCCATCAGAGGAACTAGCGGGCTGTCAGTCACCGGGGAGCTGTTTTTT. It specifies CAIRGTSGLSVTGELFF.

The rearrangement joins TRBV5-6 to TRBJ2-1, with 9 bases identical to TRBD2. Germline V gene sequence: CDR1 SGHDT, CDR2 YYEEEE. The CDR3 consists of 13 residues. Trimming took 6 bases from V and 9 from J; bases not matched to a gene: 7. The CDR3 DNA reads TGTGCCAGCACTTTAGCGGGAGAGTTTGAGCAGTTCTTC. This sequence encodes CASTLAGEFEQFF.

The rearrangement uses TRBV11-2 and TRBJ1-4, with D possibly matching TRBD1 (6 bases). The CDR3 consists of 15 residues. Trimming removed 3 bases at V and 4 bases at J, with 12 bases between. Germline assignment: CDR1 SGHAT and CDR2 FQNNGV. CDR3 in amino acids: CASSFMTGINEKLFF. The DNA for the CDR3 is TGTGCCAGCAGCTTTATGACAGGAATTAATGAAAAACTGTTTTTT. Based on the CDR3 plus reference TRBV11-2 and TRBJ1-4, the full variable domain is EAGVAQSPRYKIIEKRQSVAFWCNPISGHATLYWYQQILGQGPKLLIQFQNNGVVDDSQLPKDRFSAERLKGVDSTLKIQPAKLEDSAVYLCASSFMTGINEKLFFGSGTQLSVL.

The rearrangement uses TRBV6-6 and TRBJ2-1, with TRBD2 matching 9 bases. The CDR3 contains 15 residues. From germline, CDR1 is MNHNY and CDR2 SVGAGI (reference sequence). V shed 2 bases, J shed 10 bases, and the junction held 9 bases outside the gene matches. The CDR3 DNA reads as TGTGCCAGCAGTTACGGGGGCGGACTAGCGAGGGAGCAGTTCTTC. It encodes CASSYGGGLAREQFF.

This clone has a handful of counts. The V gene is TRBV7-2, the J gene TRBJ2-2; the match to TRBD1 covers 10 bases. The CDR3 covers 16 residues. After removal of 5 bases from V and 6 bases from J, the junction contained 9 bases not matched to a gene. Looked up from germline, CDR1 is SGHTA and CDR2 is FQGNSA. CDR3 sequence (DNA): TGTGCCAGCAGCCCCCAGTCCGGGACAGGGGCCGGGGAGCTGTTTTTT. It translates to CASSPQSGTGAGELFF.

The chain uses TRBV30 and TRBJ1-1; TRBD1 aligns across 8 bases. With 3 bases clipped from V and 4 bases from J, the junction kept 7 bases outside the gene matches. The germline CDR1 and CDR2 sequences are GTSNPN and SVGIG (reference sequence). This CDR3 contains 14 residues. Written as DNA, the CDR3 is TGTGCCTGGAGCCAGGGGGCGCGCGGCACTGAAGCTTTCTTT. This gives the protein CAWSQGARGTEAFF.

With respect to this clone: A read error may produce the germline difference seen at one junction end. V and J are TRBV3-1 (or the pseudogene TRBV3-2) and TRBJ2-2, with a possible D match to TRBD1 (7 bases). This CDR3 contains 13 residues. Germline V gene lookup returns CDR1 LGHDT and CDR2 YNNKEL (reference sequence). CDR3 region: CASSQGGRGELFF. In DNA, the CDR3 is TGTGCCAGCAGCCAAGGGGGCAGGGGGGAGTTGTTTTTT.

The rearrangement joins TRBV7-2 to TRBJ2-1; 9 bases map to TRBD1. Trimming took 5 bases from V and 5 from J; bases not matched to a gene: 10. The germline V gene has CDR1 SGHTA and CDR2 FQGNSA. The CDR3 runs to 16 residues. The CDR3 DNA is TGTGCCAGCAGCCTGCAGACAGGGGGGATTAACAATGAGCAGTTCTTC. This translates into CASSLQTGGINNEQFF. Based on the CDR3 plus reference TRBV7-2 and TRBJ2-1, the full variable domain is GAGVSQSPSNKVTEKGKDVELRCDPISGHTALYWYRQSLGQGLEFLIYFQGNSAPDKSGLPSDRFSAERTGGSVSTLTIQRTQQEDSAVYLCASSLQTGGINNEQFFGPGTRLTVL.

The DNA of the CDR3 is TGTGCCAGCAGCTTAGTATTAACAGTACAAGAGACCCAGTACTTC. Residues: CASSLVLTVQETQYF. V usage is TRBV11-1 and J usage is TRBJ2-5; D ambiguous. This CDR3 is built from 15 residues. The germline V and J ends were trimmed by 1 base and 2 bases, with 11 bases remaining between them. Germline V gene sequence: CDR1 SGHAT, CDR2 FQDESV (reference sequence). Together with reference TRBV11-1 and TRBJ2-5, the CDR3 gives the full variable domain: EAEVAQSPRYKITEKSQAVAFWCDPISGHATLYWYRQILGQGPELLVQFQDESVVDDSQLPKDRFSAERLKGVDSTLKIQPAELGDSAMYLCASSLVLTVQETQYFGPGTRLLVL.

V and J are TRBV25-1 and TRBJ1-4; possibly TRBD1 for D (6 bases). Germline values: CDR1 MGHDK, CDR2 SYGVNS. The CDR3 consists of 14 residues. The germline V and J ends were trimmed by 4 bases and 8 bases, with 14 bases remaining between them. The CDR3 loop is CASSVEGGVEKLFF. The CDR3 DNA is TGTGCCAGCAGTGTCGAGGGGGGGGTGGAAAAACTGTTTTTT.

The chain recombines TRBV5-4 with TRBJ2-5; tentative D call: TRBD1 (5 bases). Germline V gives CDR1 SGHNT, CDR2 YYREEE (reference sequence). V gave up 1 base and J gave up 2 bases, with 9 bases separating them. The CDR3 is 14 amino acids. The CDR3 DNA is TGTGCCAGCAGCTTGACAGGACGTCAAGAGACCCAGTACTTC. Residues: CASSLTGRQETQYF.

V usage is TRBV9 and J usage is TRBJ2-1, with a tentative D call TRBD2 (5 bases). The CDR3 length is 15 residues. Germline loops: CDR1 SGDLS, CDR2 YYNGEE. The ends were cut back, 0 bases at V and 8 bases at J, with 15 bases in the middle. The CDR3: CASSVAGWEWDEQFF. Written as DNA, the CDR3 is TGTGCCAGCAGCGTAGCGGGGTGGGAATGGGATGAGCAGTTCTTC.

V usage is TRBV9 and J usage is TRBJ2-7; D remains ambiguous. V gave up 2 bases and J gave up 0 bases, with 12 bases separating them. This CDR3 spans 15 amino acids. In germline, CDR1 is SGDLS, CDR2 YYNGEE. For the CDR3, the DNA is TGTGCCAGCAGCGTGTCCGCCTGGAGCTCCTACGAGCAGTACTTC. Protein product: CASSVSAWSSYEQYF. Complete variable domain (other parts from reference TRBV9 and TRBJ2-7): DSGVTQTPKHLITATGQRVTLRCSPRSGDLSVYWYQQSLDQGLQFLIQYYNGEERAKGNILERFSAQQFPDLHSELNLSSLELGDSALYFCASSVSAWSSYEQYFGPGTRLTVT.

The V gene is TRBV7-9, the J gene TRBJ2-2; TRBD1 matches at 8 bases. Germline CDR1 reads SEHNR; CDR2 reads FQNEAQ (reference sequence). The CDR3 contains 15 residues. V lost 5 bases and J lost 6; bases outside the gene matches: 8. Written as DNA, the CDR3 is TGTGCCAGCAGCCATGAGACAGGGGTGCCCGGGGAGCTGTTTTTT. Its protein is CASSHETGVPGELFF.

This clone was seen once. The genes are TRBV6-2 or TRBV6-3 and TRBJ2-7; 12 nucleotides match TRBD2. Looked up from germline, CDR1 is MNHEY and CDR2 is SVGEGT. The CDR3 extends over 18 amino acids. J lost 4 bases, V lost 6 bases, and 16 bases had no gene match. The CDR3 DNA reads as TGTGCCAGCAGCCCAGGAAGAACTAGCGGGAGGCCGCAGTACGAGCAGTACTTC. Residues: CASSPGRTSGRPQYEQYF.

This clone was observed a handful of times. The J gene is TRBJ1-4, the V gene TRBV7-2, with 10 bases fitting TRBD1. V shed 1 base and J 5 bases; nucleotides not matched to a gene: 4. This CDR3 is 16 amino acids long. Germline-derived CDR1 and CDR2 are SGHTA and FQGNSA. The CDR3 here is CASSLDTGQGNEKLFF. In nucleotides, the CDR3 is TGTGCCAGCAGCTTAGATACGGGACAGGGGAATGAAAAACTGTTTTTT. Using reference TRBV7-2 and TRBJ1-4 for the parts outside the CDR3, the full variable domain is GAGVSQSPSNKVTEKGKDVELRCDPISGHTALYWYRQSLGQGLEFLIYFQGNSAPDKSGLPSDRFSAERTGGSVSTLTIQRTQQEDSAVYLCASSLDTGQGNEKLFFGSGTQLSVL.

DNA for the CDR3: TGTGCCAGCAGTGCCGGGACTAGCGGGAGGGGAAACTACGAGCAGTACTTC. Amino acid sequence: CASSAGTSGRGNYEQYF. V is TRBV27 and J is TRBJ2-7; TRBD2 matches at 16 bases. The CDR3 totals 17 residues. CDR1 and CDR2 (germline): MNHEY, SMNVEV (reference sequence). With 5 bases clipped from V and 3 bases from J, the junction kept 7 bases outside the gene matches.

The CDR3 DNA sequence: TGTGCCAGCAGTCGGGTTTCCGGGGAGCTGTTTTTT. Protein product: CASSRVSGELFF. J is TRBJ2-2 and V is TRBV12-3 or TRBV12-4; D is ambiguous. Trimming left V 5 bases short and J 6 bases short, with 7 bases between. The CDR3 has 12 residues.

This rearrangement joins TRBV4-3 to TRBJ1-1; D uncertain. V shed 4 bases and J shed 1 base, with 13 bases lying between them. Germline V lookup: CDR1 LGHNA, CDR2 YSLEER. The CDR3 covers 15 residues. The CDR3 bases are TGCGCCAGCAGCCGAAACCCCCGGGGGAACACTGAAGCTTTCTTT. As protein: CASSRNPRGNTEAFF.

The chain couples TRBV7-7 to TRBJ2-2, with 8 bases fitting TRBD1. The CDR3 is 16 residues long. With 5 bases clipped from V and 2 bases from J, the junction kept 7 bases outside the gene matches. Per the germline V gene, CDR1 is SSHAT and CDR2 is FNYEAQ (reference sequence). This chain's CDR3 is CASSPRSGGNTGELFF. The CDR3 nucleotides are TGTGCCAGCAGCCCCCGATCAGGGGGCAACACCGGGGAGCTGTTTTTT.

The chain couples TRBV13 to TRBJ2-7; weak D call: TRBD2 (7 bases). Trimming cost V 5 bases and J 6 bases, with 17 bases left between them. Germline V CDR1 and CDR2: PRHDT, FYEKMQ (reference sequence). The CDR3 is made up of 14 amino acids. The CDR3 DNA reads TGTGCCAGCAGCCCCGGGGGGCCGGCGGGCGAGCAGTACTTC. It specifies CASSPGGPAGEQYF.

The chain employs TRBV11-3 and TRBJ2-1; 9 bases align to TRBD2. Germline-derived CDR1 and CDR2 are SGHNT and YENEEA. The CDR3 covers 17 residues. V was pared by 3 bases and J by 10 bases, with 16 bases of the junction left unmatched. CDR3 protein: CASSFSPGLAGSGEQFF. CDR3 coding DNA: TGTGCCAGCAGCTTTAGCCCGGGACTAGCAGGTTCGGGCGAGCAGTTCTTC.

The chain is built from TRBV6-2 or TRBV6-3 and TRBJ1-5; D remains ambiguous. This CDR3 is 14 amino acids long. Trimming stripped 3 bases from V and 3 bases from J, with 9 bases between. Germline V CDR1 and CDR2: MNHEY, SVGEGT. The CDR3, as DNA: TGTGCCAGCAGTTATAGCTACCTCAATCAGCCCCAGCATTTT. Protein sequence: CASSYSYLNQPQHF.

The gene calls are TRBV18 and TRBJ2-7; 9 bases agree with TRBD1. V dropped 3 bases and J dropped 6; count of bases not matched to a gene: 3. Germline CDR1 and CDR2: KGHSH and LQKENI. The CDR3 runs 13 residues. Written as DNA, the CDR3 is TGTGCCAGCTCACCGGGACAGGGTCCCGAGCAGTACTTC. Its translation is CASSPGQGPEQYF.